A single sample gave rise to the 12 T cell receptor beta chains below, sequenced in a study of cytomegalovirus exposure and HLA in healthy donors. Clones were read by immunoSEQ multiplex PCR, and TCRdb kept only the in-frame ones, dropping some. The table lists about 140,000 clones, roughly 90% of them singletons. Sequencing used PBMCs. Receptor source: a man younger than 30 in good health and CMV-seronegative.

The chain is built from TRBV27 and TRBJ2-6, with TRBD1 identical over 12 bases. J gave up 3 bases and V 7 bases, and 7 bases lay outside the gene matches. This CDR3 has 17 residues. Germline values: CDR1 MNHEY, CDR2 SMNVEV (reference sequence). The CDR3 loop reads CASKPGTGGDGANVLTF. The CDR3 DNA reads as TGTGCCAGCAAGCCCGGGACAGGGGGCGATGGGGCCAACGTCCTGACTTTC.

The chain has TRBV4-2 and TRBJ2-7; 10 nucleotides align to TRBD2. The CDR3 has 16 amino acids. CDR1 LGHNA and CDR2 YNFKEQ come from the germline V gene. V shed 2 bases and J 2 bases; nucleotides not matched to a gene: 6. The CDR3 here is CASSQQSGGAPYEQYF. The CDR3 nucleotides are TGTGCCAGCAGCCAACAGAGCGGGGGGGCCCCCTACGAGCAGTACTTC.

Only one count was recorded for this clone. The chain is built from TRBV30 and TRBJ1-2; 8 nucleotides align to TRBD1. Germline V gene sequence: CDR1 GTSNPN, CDR2 SVGIG (reference sequence). Trimming took 2 bases from V and 8 from J; bases not matched to a gene: 22. The CDR3 consists of 18 residues. The CDR3 DNA follows: TGTGCCTGGAGTTCCAGGGGGATCGGACAGGGAGGAATATACGGCTACACCTTC. Protein: CAWSSRGIGQGGIYGYTF.

V gene TRBV5-1 combines with J gene TRBJ1-1; D gene uncertain. Looked up from germline, CDR1 is SGHRS and CDR2 is YFSETQ. The germline V and J ends were trimmed by 0 bases and 2 bases, with 8 bases remaining between them. The CDR3 is 14 amino acids. CDR3 bases: TGCGCCAGCAGCTTGGATCCGTTCAACACTGAAGCTTTCTTT. Translating gives CASSLDPFNTEAFF.

The rearrangement joins TRBV11-3 to TRBJ1-1; TRBD1 agrees at 8 bases. This CDR3 has 15 residues. V was clipped by 1 base and J by 6 bases; unmatched bases: 7. Germline V gives CDR1 SGHNT, CDR2 YENEEA. CDR3 in amino acids: CASSLGQGWWAEAFF. The DNA of the CDR3 is TGTGCCAGCAGCTTAGGACAGGGGTGGTGGGCTGAAGCTTTCTTT.

V gene TRBV30 combines with J gene TRBJ1-1; 9 nucleotides line up with TRBD1. Per the germline V gene, CDR1 is GTSNPN and CDR2 is SVGIG (reference sequence). The CDR3 totals 16 residues. The junction had 11 bases not matched to a gene; V was cut back by 6 bases and J by 0 bases. The DNA for the CDR3 is TGTGCCTGCAACCGGGACAGGGTGCTCCTGAACACTGAAGCTTTCTTT. Translating it yields CACNRDRVLLNTEAFF.

The genes are TRBV29-1 and TRBJ2-6, with D possibly TRBD2 on 7 matching bases. This CDR3 is 18 amino acids long. With 0 bases removed from V and 4 bases from J, the gap between germline ends came to 19 bases. Germline V gives CDR1 SQVTM, CDR2 ANQGSEA. The CDR3 here is CSVEDRLGGATGANVLTF. CDR3 sequence (DNA): TGCAGCGTTGAAGATCGGTTGGGGGGGGCAACCGGGGCCAACGTCCTGACTTTC.

The J gene is TRBJ1-1, the V gene TRBV9, with D unclear. V gave up 0 bases and J gave up 0 bases, with 15 bases separating them. The CDR3 length is 17 residues. The germline V gene encodes CDR1 SGDLS and CDR2 YYNGEE. CDR3 protein: CASSVGGPRSLNTEAFF. The DNA of the CDR3 is TGTGCCAGCAGCGTAGGAGGGCCACGTAGTTTGAACACTGAAGCTTTCTTT.

This chain uses TRBV29-1 with TRBJ2-3; a possible D gene is TRBD2 (6 bases). V shed 7 bases and J shed 1 base, with 9 bases lying between them. CDR1 is SQVTM, CDR2 ANQGSEA, per germline. CDR3 size: 12 residues. The DNA of the CDR3 is TGCAGCGCCCCGGGGGGCACAGATACGCAGTATTTT. Protein sequence: CSAPGGTDTQYF.

V and J are TRBV5-1 and TRBJ2-1; 10 nucleotides agree with TRBD2. There are 15 residues in the CDR3. The V gene's germline CDR1 is SGHRS and CDR2 YFSETQ. V lost 4 bases and J lost 4; bases outside the gene matches: 5. The CDR3 region is CASSTQREGYNEQFF. For the CDR3, the DNA is TGCGCCAGCAGCACGCAGCGGGAGGGTTACAATGAGCAGTTCTTC.

The chain uses TRBV4-3 and TRBJ2-5; 14 bases align to TRBD2. Germline V gene data show CDR1 as LGHNA and CDR2 as YSLEER. V trimming: 4 bases; J trimming: 4 bases; junction bases outside the gene matches: 11. CDR3 size: 18 residues. CDR3 coding DNA: TGCGCCAGCAGCCTGGATCTCCCGGGGACTAGCGGGAGAGAGACCCAGTACTTC. Its protein is CASSLDLPGTSGRETQYF.

The CDR3 DNA sequence: TGTGCCAGCAGGGAACAGGGCGCCTATGGCTACACCTTC. It codes for CASREQGAYGYTF. This chain links TRBV2 with TRBJ1-2; possibly TRBD1 for D (6 bases). The CDR3 extends over 13 amino acids. CDR1 and CDR2 from the germline V gene are SNHLY and FYNNEI. V lost 6 bases to trimming and J lost 4 bases, with 12 bases between them.